The next 5 T cell receptor beta chains were all read from a single sample in a study of T-cell memory formation after mild COVID-19. TCRdb called the 5' RACE reads again in MiXCR, with one record for every CDR3 protein. The sample includes 150,000 to 200,000 distinct CDR3 sequences, more than 14% of them seen just once. The sequencing sample was made of PBMCs or a T cell subset sorted from them (not recorded which). The source of these receptors is an adult woman who had mild COVID-19 (a few samples of this study predate the infection). Cell type and time point are not known.

This clonotype was found a few times. V gene TRBV24-1 combines with J gene TRBJ1-1; TRBD1 matches 7 bases. This CDR3 spans 15 amino acids. Losses at the gene ends were 4 bases for V and 8 bases for J; bases not matched to a gene: 12. Germline V gene lookup returns CDR1 KGHDR and CDR2 SFDVKD. The CDR3 DNA reads TGTGCCACCAGTGACCCGAAAACAGGGGCGGAGGAAGCTTTCTTT. Its protein is CATSDPKTGAEEAFF.

This clonotype has ten or more counts. The rearrangement links TRBV5-5 to TRBJ2-2; D uncertain. V lost 4 bases to trimming and J lost 5 bases, with 12 bases between them. Germline V gene data show CDR1 as SGHKS and CDR2 as YYEKEE (reference sequence). The CDR3 length is 14 residues. CDR3 residues: CASSPLSGTGELFF. CDR3 DNA: TGTGCCAGCAGCCCCCTGTCCGGGACCGGGGAGCTGTTTTTT.

As for this clonotype: A much larger clone sits a single nucleotide away, making a read error possible. The chain recombines TRBV5-1 with TRBJ1-2; no definite D call. The CDR3 sequence is 12 residues long. In germline, CDR1 is SGHRS, CDR2 YFSETQ. Trimming took 4 bases from V and 2 from J, leaving 6 bases between them. The CDR3 nucleotides read TGCGCCAGCAGCCCGGACAACTATGGCTACACCTTC. Residues: CASSPDNYGYTF.

The CDR3 is CASSLAGRGPGEQYF. The DNA of the CDR3 is TGTGCCAGCAGCTTGGCGGGGAGGGGCCCGGGCGAGCAGTACTTC. The gene calls are TRBV5-4 and TRBJ2-7, with TRBD2 matching 7 bases. V lost 0 bases, J lost 6 bases, and 9 bases stayed unmatched. This CDR3 comprises 15 residues. Germline CDR1 and CDR2: SGHNT and YYREEE (reference sequence).

The chain carries TRBV6-6 and TRBJ1-2; D perhaps matches TRBD1 (6 bases). This CDR3 contains 13 residues. The V end was cut by 2 bases, the J end by 7 bases, with 11 bases between. Germline CDR1 is MNHNY and CDR2 is SVGAGI (reference sequence). This chain's CDR3 is CASSYDRITGYTF. The CDR3 bases are TGTGCCAGCAGTTACGACAGGATAACTGGCTACACCTTC.